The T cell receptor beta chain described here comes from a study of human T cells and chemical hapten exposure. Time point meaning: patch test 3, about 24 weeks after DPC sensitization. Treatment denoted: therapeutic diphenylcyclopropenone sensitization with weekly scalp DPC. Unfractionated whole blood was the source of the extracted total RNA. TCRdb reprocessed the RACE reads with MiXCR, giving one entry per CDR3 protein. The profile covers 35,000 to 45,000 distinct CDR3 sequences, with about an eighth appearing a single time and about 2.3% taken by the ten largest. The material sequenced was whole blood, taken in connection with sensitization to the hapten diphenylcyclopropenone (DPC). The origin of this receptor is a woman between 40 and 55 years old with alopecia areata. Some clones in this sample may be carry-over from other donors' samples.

For the CDR3, the DNA is TGTGCCAGCAGTTTGGCCCACACAGATACGCAGTATTTT. Its translation: CASSLAHTDTQYF. The chain couples TRBV27 to TRBJ2-3; D is ambiguous. The CDR3 runs 13 residues. Germline V CDR1 and CDR2: MNHEY, SMNVEV (reference sequence). Between the trimmed V and J ends, which lost 3 bases and 2 bases, there was a span of 6 bases.